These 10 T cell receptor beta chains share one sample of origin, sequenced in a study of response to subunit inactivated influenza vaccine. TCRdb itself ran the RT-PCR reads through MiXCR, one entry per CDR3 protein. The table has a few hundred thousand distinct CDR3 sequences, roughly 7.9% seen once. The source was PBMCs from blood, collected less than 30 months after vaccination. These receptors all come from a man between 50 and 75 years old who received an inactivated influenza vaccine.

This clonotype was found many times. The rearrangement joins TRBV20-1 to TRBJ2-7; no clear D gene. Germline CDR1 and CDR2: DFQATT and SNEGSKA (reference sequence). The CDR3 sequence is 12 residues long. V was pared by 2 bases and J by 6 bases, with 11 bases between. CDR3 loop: CSARLAISEQYF. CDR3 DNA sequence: TGCAGTGCTAGACTGGCCATTAGCGAGCAGTACTTC.

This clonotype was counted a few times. The CDR3 region has the DNA TGCAGTGCTAGGGGAGGGGGAGCGGACACTGAAGCTTTCTTT. Its protein product is CSARGGGADTEAFF. The genes are TRBV20-1 and TRBJ1-1; tentatively, D is TRBD1 (6 bases). CDR3 length: 14 amino acids. Germline loops: CDR1 DFQATT, CDR2 SNEGSKA (reference sequence). V shed 3 bases and J shed 3 bases, with 14 bases lying between them.

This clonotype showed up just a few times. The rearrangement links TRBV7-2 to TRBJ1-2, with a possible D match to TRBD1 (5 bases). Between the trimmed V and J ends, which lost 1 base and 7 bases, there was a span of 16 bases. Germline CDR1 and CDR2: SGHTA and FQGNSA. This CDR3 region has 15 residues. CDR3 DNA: TGTGCCAGCAGCTTAGAAGGTCTGGGGCTCGGTGGCTACACCTTC. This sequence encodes CASSLEGLGLGGYTF.

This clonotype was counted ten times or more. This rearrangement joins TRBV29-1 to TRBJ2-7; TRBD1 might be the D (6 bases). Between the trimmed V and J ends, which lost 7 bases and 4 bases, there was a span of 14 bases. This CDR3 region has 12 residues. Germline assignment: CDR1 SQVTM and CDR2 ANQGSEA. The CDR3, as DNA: TGCAGCGCAAGCCGGGACAAATACGAGCAGTACTTC. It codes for CSASRDKYEQYF.

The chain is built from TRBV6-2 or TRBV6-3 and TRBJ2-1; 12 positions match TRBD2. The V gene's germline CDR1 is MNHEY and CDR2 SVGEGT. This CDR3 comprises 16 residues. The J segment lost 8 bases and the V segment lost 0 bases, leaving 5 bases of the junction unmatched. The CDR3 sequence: CASSYSLAGGVDEQFF. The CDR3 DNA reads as TGTGCCAGCAGTTACTCGCTAGCGGGGGGGGTCGATGAGCAGTTCTTC.

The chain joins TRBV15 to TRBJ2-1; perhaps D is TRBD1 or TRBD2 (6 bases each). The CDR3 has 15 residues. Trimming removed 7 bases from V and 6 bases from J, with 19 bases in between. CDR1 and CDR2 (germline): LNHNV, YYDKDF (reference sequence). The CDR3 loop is CATTVGGQGGNEQFF. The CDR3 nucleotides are TGTGCCACCACCGTCGGGGGCCAGGGAGGCAATGAGCAGTTCTTC.

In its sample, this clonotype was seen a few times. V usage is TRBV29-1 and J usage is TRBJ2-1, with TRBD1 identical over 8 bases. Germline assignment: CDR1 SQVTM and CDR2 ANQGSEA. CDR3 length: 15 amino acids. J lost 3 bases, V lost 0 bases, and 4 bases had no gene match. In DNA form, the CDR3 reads TGCAGCGTTGAAGAAGGACAGGGTTACTACAATGAGCAGTTCTTC. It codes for CSVEEGQGYYNEQFF.

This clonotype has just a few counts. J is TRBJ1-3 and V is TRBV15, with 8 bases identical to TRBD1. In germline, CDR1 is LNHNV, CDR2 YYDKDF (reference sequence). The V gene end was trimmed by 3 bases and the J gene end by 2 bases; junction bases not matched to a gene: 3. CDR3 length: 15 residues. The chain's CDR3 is CATSSRGLAGNTIYF. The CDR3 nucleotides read TGTGCCACCAGCAGCAGGGGGCTAGCTGGAAACACCATATATTTT.

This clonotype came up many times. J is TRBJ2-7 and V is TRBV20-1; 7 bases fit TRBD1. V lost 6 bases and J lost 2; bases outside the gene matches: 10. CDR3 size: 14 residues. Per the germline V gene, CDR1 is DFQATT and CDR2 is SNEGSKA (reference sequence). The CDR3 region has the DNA TGCAGTGCGGACCCCGGGACAGCGGCCTACGAGCAGTACTTC. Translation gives CSADPGTAAYEQYF.

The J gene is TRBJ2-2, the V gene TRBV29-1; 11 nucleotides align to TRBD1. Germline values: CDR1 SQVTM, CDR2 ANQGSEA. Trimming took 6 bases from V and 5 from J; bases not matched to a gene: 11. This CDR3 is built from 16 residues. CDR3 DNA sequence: TGCAGCGTAGCCTATCCCGGGACAGGGGGGACCGGGGAGCTGTTTTTT. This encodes CSVAYPGTGGTGELFF.